This T cell receptor (beta chain) was obtained from a study of blood T cell repertoires in COVID-19. Study summary: The study drew acute and convalescent COVID-19 samples from the United States, Italy and Spain. T cells, B-cell-depleted T cells, or PBMCs supplied cDNA or gDNA.

Original handling: Estimates of nucleated cell counts were drawn from the amplification of reference gene primers. Sequenced by immunoSEQ multiplex PCR; TCRdb stores in-frame clones only, minus some. V, J and clone size were drawn from that table, and D and trimming were deduced from the DNA. The table has over 80,000 clones, roughly 76% seen once. The CDR3 is 16 residues long. V lost 2 bases and J lost 1, with 13 bases in between. CDR1 and CDR2 (germline): MNHEY, SMNVEV (reference sequence). The gene calls are TRBV27 and TRBJ2-3; TRBD1 is a possible D gene (6 bases). This sequence originates from a woman aged 50 to 65 with acute or convalescent COVID-19. Sequencing was carried out using peripheral blood. CDR3 sequence reads: CASSLGRGWGTDTQYF. In DNA form, the CDR3 reads TGTGCCAGCAGTTTAGGAAGGGGGTGGGGCACAGATACGCAGTATTTT.